This T cell receptor (beta chain) was captured by sequencing in a study of shared clonotypes between healthy human individuals. Whole-study findings and limits: The sharing of 4% to 5.5% of naive CD4 clonotypes was seen across several donors. A generally larger estimated richness was seen in naive subsets than in memory subsets. Unshared clonotypes carried lower generation probabilities than those common to all four donors.

Remarks on this clone: Its specificity is not known.

This CDR3 region has 16 residues. Germline V gives CDR1 LNHDA, CDR2 SQIVND (reference sequence). With 3 bases removed from V and 0 bases from J, the gap between germline ends came to 13 bases. Per the authors' pipeline: ImmunoSEQ only sent back junction sequences with no quality scores, so filtering was done differently. The assay was immunoSEQ multiplex PCR, and TCRdb's table has in-frame clones only and misses some. V, J and clone size derive from that table, while D and trimming were established from the DNA sequence. Of roughly 1,500,000 clones listed, nearly 99% are singletons. The sample consisted of naive CD4+ T cells sorted from blood. The subset was: CD45RA+ positively selected. The chain links TRBV19 to TRBJ2-3, with no clear D. The receptor was isolated from a man aged 25 to 45 in good health. CDR3 sequence reads: CASSILPVVSTDTQYF. Here the CDR3 DNA reads TGTGCCAGTAGTATTTTGCCCGTTGTTAGCACAGATACGCAGTATTTT.